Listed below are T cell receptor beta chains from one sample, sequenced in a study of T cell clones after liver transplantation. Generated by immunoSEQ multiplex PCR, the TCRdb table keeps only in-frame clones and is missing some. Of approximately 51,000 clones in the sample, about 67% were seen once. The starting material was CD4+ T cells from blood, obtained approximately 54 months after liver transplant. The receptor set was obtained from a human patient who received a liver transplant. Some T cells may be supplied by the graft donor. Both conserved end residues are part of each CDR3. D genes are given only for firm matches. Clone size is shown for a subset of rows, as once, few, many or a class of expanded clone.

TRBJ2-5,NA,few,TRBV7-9,TGTGCCAGCAGCTTATTGGAGACCCAGTACTTC,CASSLLETQYF
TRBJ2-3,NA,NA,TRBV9,TGTGCCAGCAGCGTAGGACGGGGGTCAGATACGCAGTATTTT,CASSVGRGSDTQYF
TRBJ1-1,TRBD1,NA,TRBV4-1,TGCGCCAGCAGCCAACCCTTGGACAGGGCACGAGCTTTCTTT,CASSQPLDRARAFF
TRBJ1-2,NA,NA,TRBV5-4,TGTGCCAGCAGCTTGAGGTGGACCACTAGACGCTATGGCTACACCTTC,CASSLRWTTRRYGYTF
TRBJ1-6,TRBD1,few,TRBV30,TGTGCCTGGACCCGAGGACAGGAAGGGTCACCCCTCCACTTT,CAWTRGQEGSPLHF
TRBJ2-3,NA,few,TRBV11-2,TGTGCCAGCAGTCCCCCTCGGGGAAGGAGCACAGATACGCAGTATTTT,CASSPPRGRSTDTQYF
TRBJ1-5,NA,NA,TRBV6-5,TGTGCCAGCAGTTTGACATTTAGCAATCAGCCCCAGCATTTT,CASSLTFSNQPQHF
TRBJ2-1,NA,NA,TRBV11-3,TGTGCCAGCAGCGAGGGTCCCCTCGTCGGGGTACATGAGCAGTTCTTC,CASSEGPLVGVHEQFF
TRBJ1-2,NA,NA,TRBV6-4,TGTGCCAGCAGCGAACAGGGAAAATATGGCTACACCTTC,CASSEQGKYGYTF
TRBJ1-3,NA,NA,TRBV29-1,TGCAGCGTTGCAGTGGACGGCTCTGGAAACACCATATATTTT,CSVAVDGSGNTIYF
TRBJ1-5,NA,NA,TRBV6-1,TGTGCCAGCAGTGAACAGAGCAATCAGCCCCAGCATTTT,CASSEQSNQPQHF
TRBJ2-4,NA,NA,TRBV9,TGTGCCAGCAGGGGACCCCCGGCCAAAAACATTCAGTACTTC,CASRGPPAKNIQYF
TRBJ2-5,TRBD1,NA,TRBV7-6,TGTGCCAGCAGCCCCGTCCCGGACAGGGGGCGGGAGACCCAGTACTTC,CASSPVPDRGRETQYF
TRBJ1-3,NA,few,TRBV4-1,TGCGCCAGCAGCCTGGGCCCGGCGAGAGGAAACACCATATATTTT,CASSLGPARGNTIYF
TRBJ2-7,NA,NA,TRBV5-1,TGCGCCAGCAGCTTGGCCGGTCTCTACGAGCAGTACTTC,CASSLAGLYEQYF
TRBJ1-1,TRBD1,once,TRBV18,TGTGCCAGCTCACCGGGACAGGGAGGGAGCTCTGAAGCTTTCTTT,CASSPGQGGSSEAFF
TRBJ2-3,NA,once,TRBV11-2,TGTGCCAGCAGCTTACCGACAGGAGGCACAGATACGCAGTATTTT,CASSLPTGGTDTQYF
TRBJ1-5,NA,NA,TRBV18,TGTGCCAGCTCACCGATAAACGGGGCGGTTCAGCCCCAGCATTTT,CASSPINGAVQPQHF
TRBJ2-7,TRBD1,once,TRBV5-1,TGCGCCAGCAGCTTGGGTGGGACAGGGGTACGAGAGCAGTACTTC,CASSLGGTGVREQYF
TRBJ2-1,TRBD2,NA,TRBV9,TGTGCCAGCAGCCGCGATTTAGCGGGGACACTATCCTACAATGAGCAGTTCTTC,CASSRDLAGTLSYNEQFF
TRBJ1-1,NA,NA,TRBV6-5,TGTGCCAGCAGTTACTCAGATAACACTGAAGCTTTCTTT,CASSYSDNTEAFF
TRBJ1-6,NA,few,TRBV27,TGTGCCAGCAGTGCGCGACAGGAGCCTAATTCACCCCTCCACTTT,CASSARQEPNSPLHF
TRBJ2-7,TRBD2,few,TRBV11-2,TGTGCCAGCAGCTTATGGAGCGGGGTCTACGAGCAGTACTTC,CASSLWSGVYEQYF
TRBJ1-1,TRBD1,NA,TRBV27,TGTGCCAGCAGTTTATTAGGGACAGGGGGCACTGAAGCTTTCTTT,CASSLLGTGGTEAFF
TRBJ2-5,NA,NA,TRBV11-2,TGTGCCAGCAGCTTAGAGGTGACCCAGTACTTC,CASSLEVTQYF
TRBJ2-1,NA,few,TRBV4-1,TGCGCCAGCAGCCAGCCCGGGACTGTTCTCAATGAGCAGTTCTTC,CASSQPGTVLNEQFF
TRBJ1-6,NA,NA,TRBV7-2,TGTGCCAGCAGCTTAAGGCTCCCGCCGGATTCACCCCTCCACTTT,CASSLRLPPDSPLHF